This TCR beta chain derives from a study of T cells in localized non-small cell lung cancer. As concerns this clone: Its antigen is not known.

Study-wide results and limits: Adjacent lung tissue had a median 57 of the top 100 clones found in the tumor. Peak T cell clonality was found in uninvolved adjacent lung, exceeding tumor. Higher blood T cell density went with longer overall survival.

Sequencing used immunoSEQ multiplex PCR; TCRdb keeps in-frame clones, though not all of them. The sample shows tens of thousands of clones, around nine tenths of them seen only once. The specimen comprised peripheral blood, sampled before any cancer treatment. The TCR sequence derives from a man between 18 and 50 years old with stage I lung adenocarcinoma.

The CDR3 is CASSPTFRGGSYEQYF. CDR3 DNA: TGTGCCAGCAGCCCGACTTTTCGGGGGGGTTCCTACGAGCAGTACTTC. This chain connects TRBV7-9 to TRBJ2-7, with 8 bases aligning to TRBD2. CDR3 length: 16 amino acids. Germline V gene data show CDR1 as SEHNR and CDR2 as FQNEAQ (reference sequence). The trim removed 5 bases at V and 1 base at J, leaving 10 bases unmatched.